These T cell receptor beta chains were read from a single sample in a study of cytomegalovirus exposure and HLA in healthy donors. Generated by immunoSEQ multiplex PCR, the TCRdb table keeps only in-frame clones and is missing some. In the table there are approximately 130,000 clones, 81% of which are singletons. Sample: PBMCs. These receptor sequences come from a man between 18 and 35 years old in good health and CMV-seronegative. The CDR3 runs from the conserved cysteine through the conserved F or W. Fields, in order: D gene, clone size, J gene, V gene, CDR3 protein, CDR3 DNA. A D gene is named only where the DNA matches it firmly. Size is stated for part of the rows, as once, few or many counts, or as a class when the clone is expanded.

TRBD1	.	TRBJ2-5	TRBV4-2	CASSLRDREGETQYF	TGTGCCAGCAGCCTTCGGGACAGGGAGGGAGAGACCCAGTACTTC
TRBD1	.	TRBJ1-2	TRBV6-1	CASKTGSYGYTF	TGTGCCAGCAAGACAGGGAGCTATGGCTACACCTTC
TRBD1	.	TRBJ1-3	TRBV13	CASSLVTGAFGNTIYF	TGTGCCAGCAGCTTAGTAACAGGGGCTTTCGGAAACACCATATATTTT
.	.	TRBJ2-3	TRBV9	CASSVALGEDTQYF	TGTGCCAGCAGCGTAGCTCTCGGGGAAGATACGCAGTATTTT
.	once	TRBJ1-2	TRBV19	CASSTQANYGYTF	TGTGCCAGTAGTACACAAGCTAACTATGGCTACACCTTC
.	few	TRBJ1-1	TRBV7-3	CASSLKAATNTEAFF	TGTGCCAGCAGCTTAAAGGCGGCCACGAACACTGAAGCTTTCTTT
.	.	TRBJ1-2	TRBV6-5	CASSYFGTGDYGYTF	TGTGCCAGCAGTTATTTCGGCACGGGGGACTATGGCTACACCTTC
TRBD1	few	TRBJ2-1	TRBV5-8	CASSLDRQGVSYNEQFF	TGTGCCAGCAGCTTAGATCGACAGGGGGTCTCCTACAATGAGCAGTTCTTC
.	once	TRBJ1-5	TRBV19	CASGPKNSNQPQHF	TGTGCCAGTGGGCCCAAAAATAGCAATCAGCCCCAGCATTTT
.	few	TRBJ2-7	TRBV5-1	CASSLGVGGLVYEQYF	TGCGCCAGCAGCTTGGGGGTCGGAGGGTTGGTCTACGAGCAGTACTTC
.	.	TRBJ1-6	TRBV7-2	CASTGSYNSPLHF	TGTGCCAGCACGGGATCCTATAATTCACCCCTCCACTTT
.	.	TRBJ1-1	TRBV6-5	CASSYSGVGVNTEAFF	TGTGCCAGCAGTTACTCAGGGGTAGGGGTGAACACTGAAGCTTTCTTT
.	.	TRBJ2-1	TRBV5-4	CASSHLRQNSYNEQFF	TGTGCCAGCAGCCACTTGAGACAGAACTCCTACAATGAGCAGTTCTTC
TRBD1	.	TRBJ2-7	TRBV11-2	CASSLTRQGPYEQYF	TGTGCCAGCAGCCTTACCAGACAGGGCCCCTACGAGCAGTACTTC
.	.	TRBJ1-2	TRBV4-2	CASSQESRGDYGYTF	TGTGCCAGCAGCCAAGAGAGCAGGGGTGACTATGGCTACACCTTC
.	.	TRBJ2-3	TRBV5-1	CASSTSGGYTDTQYF	TGCGCCAGCAGCACCTCGGGGGGCTACACAGATACGCAGTATTTT
TRBD1	.	TRBJ1-2	TRBV6-5	CASSLTSRQGARGYTF	TGTGCCAGCAGTTTGACTTCCCGACAGGGGGCGCGGGGCTACACCTTC
TRBD1	few	TRBJ2-7	TRBV4-3	CASSQWSGQGYEQYF	TGCGCCAGCAGCCAGTGGTCGGGACAGGGATACGAGCAGTACTTC
.	few	TRBJ1-2	TRBV27	CASSPGNIMAYGYTF	TGTGCCAGCAGTCCCGGGAATATCATGGCCTATGGCTACACCTTC
.	.	TRBJ2-5	TRBV5-1	CASSLNEGAQETQYF	TGCGCCAGCAGCTTGAACGAGGGTGCCCAAGAGACCCAGTACTTC
.	few	TRBJ1-6	TRBV9	CASSVRALAPLHF	TGTGCCAGCAGCGTAAGAGCCCTCGCACCCCTCCACTTT
TRBD1	.	TRBJ2-3	TRBV6-4	CASSRQGGTDTQYF	TGTGCCAGCAGCCGACAGGGAGGCACAGATACGCAGTATTTT
.	.	TRBJ1-1	TRBV5-1	CASRRGTEAFF	TGCGCCAGCAGACGCGGTACTGAAGCTTTCTTT
TRBD2	.	TRBJ2-5	TRBV5-1	CASSPGLAGETQYF	TGCGCCAGCAGCCCCGGACTAGCGGGGGAGACCCAGTACTTC
TRBD2	once	TRBJ2-3	TRBV5-4	CASSFGGAGDTQYF	TGTGCCAGCAGCTTCGGGGGGGCGGGAGATACGCAGTATTTT
TRBD2	.	TRBJ2-5	TRBV7-2	CASSSPGGLAEKETQYF	TGTGCCAGCAGCTCTCCCGGCGGACTAGCGGAAAAAGAGACCCAGTACTTC
.	medium-sized	TRBJ1-1	TRBV6-6	CASSYSIEGNTEAFF	TGTGCCAGCAGTTACTCGATTGAGGGGAACACTGAAGCTTTCTTT
.	.	TRBJ2-7	TRBV13	CASREGFSYEQYF	TGTGCCAGCAGGGAGGGATTCTCCTACGAGCAGTACTTC
TRBD1	.	TRBJ1-1	TRBV9	CASSAPTGKGAANTEAFF	TGTGCCAGCAGCGCTCCAACAGGTAAGGGGGCTGCGAACACTGAAGCTTTCTTT
TRBD1	.	TRBJ2-7	TRBV7-2	CASTEPGTGGDEQYF	TGTGCCAGCACGGAACCGGGGACAGGGGGCGACGAGCAGTACTTC
.	.	TRBJ1-3	TRBV6-5	CASSYSYQGEAIYF	TGTGCCAGCAGTTACTCTTATCAGGGTGAAGCCATATATTTT
.	.	TRBJ1-2	TRBV19	CASSPTDRNYGYTF	TGTGCCAGTAGTCCCACGGACAGAAACTATGGCTACACCTTC
TRBD1	once	TRBJ1-2	TRBV9	CASSADSRQGANGYTF	TGTGCCAGCAGCGCGGACAGCCGACAGGGGGCGAATGGCTACACCTTC
.	.	TRBJ1-6	TRBV25-1	CASSVYSSYNSPLHF	TGTGCCAGCAGTGTGTACAGCTCCTATAATTCACCCCTCCACTTT
.	once	TRBJ2-1	TRBV18	CASSAGTVQGNEQFF	TGTGCCAGCTCAGCCGGAACCGTTCAGGGCAATGAGCAGTTCTTC
.	.	TRBJ2-5	TRBV15	CATSRVGAVETQYF	TGTGCCACCAGCAGAGTGGGGGCCGTAGAGACCCAGTACTTC
.	.	TRBJ2-7	TRBV5-1	CASSLAGGGLFPYEQYF	TGCGCCAGCAGCTTGGCCGGCGGAGGGTTATTCCCCTACGAGCAGTACTTC
.	.	TRBJ1-3	TRBV7-9	CASSPSGGNTIYF	TGTGCCAGCAGCCCAAGCGGGGGAAACACCATATATTTT
TRBD1	.	TRBJ2-2	TRBV5-1	CASRVDRVPGELFF	TGCGCCAGCAGGGTAGACAGGGTTCCCGGGGAGCTGTTTTTT
.	.	TRBJ1-1	TRBV6-1	CASSPGGTEAFF	TGTGCCAGCAGTCCGGGGGGTACTGAAGCTTTCTTT
TRBD1	.	TRBJ2-3	TRBV5-1	CASRHRTGPDTQYF	TGCGCCAGCAGACATCGGACAGGGCCAGATACGCAGTATTTT
TRBD1	.	TRBJ2-7	TRBV5-5	CASSWGQGALYEQYF	TGTGCCAGCAGCTGGGGACAGGGGGCCCTATACGAGCAGTACTTC
TRBD2	.	TRBJ2-2	TRBV2	CARRPAGGSNTGELFF	TGTGCCAGACGTCCCGCGGGGGGTTCTAACACCGGGGAGCTGTTTTTT
TRBD2	.	TRBJ2-1	TRBV11-2	CASNHRGTSGGEQFF	TGTGCCAGCAACCATCGGGGGACTAGCGGGGGTGAGCAGTTCTTC